This entry lists 10 T cell receptor beta chains sequenced from one sample in a study of T cell repertoires in cytomegalovirus infection. One entry per CDR3 protein results from TCRdb running MiXCR on the reads. This sample has 650,000 to 850,000 distinct CDR3 sequences, with roughly 28% found just once. These receptors lack a known antigen. The input for sequencing was cultured CD8+ T cells from PBMCs, taken from culture after CMV antigen stimulation. These receptors all stem from a human donor in good health (CMV status not recorded). Some clones in this sample may be carry-over from other donors' samples.

This clonotype occurred many times. The chain combines TRBV6-1 with TRBJ2-5; the D is unclear. Germline V lookup: CDR1 MNHNS, CDR2 SASEGT. This CDR3 spans 15 amino acids. V lost 1 base and J lost 0, with 9 bases in between. The CDR3 here is CASSEEVEDQETQYF. The CDR3 DNA follows: TGTGCCAGCAGTGAAGAAGTTGAAGACCAAGAGACCCAGTACTTC.

About this clonotype: This sequence may be a read error, since a much larger clone differs from it by one base. The chain couples TRBV7-2 to TRBJ2-6, with D unresolved. Per germline, CDR1 SGHTA and CDR2 FQGNSA. There are 16 residues in the CDR3. The CDR3 reads CASSPWIASEANVLTF. CDR3 bases: TGTGCCAGCAGCCCGTGGATTGCCTCTGAGGCCAACGTCCTGACTTTC. Based on the CDR3 plus reference TRBV7-2 and TRBJ2-6, the full variable domain is GAGVSQSPSNKVTEKGKDVELRCDPISGHTALYWYRQSLGQGLEFLIYFQGNSAPDKSGLPSDRFSAERTGGSVSTLTIQRTQQEDSAVYLCASSPWIASEANVLTFGAGSRLTVL.

This clonotype was recorded many times. The rearrangement joins TRBV7-9 to TRBJ1-2; 7 bases match TRBD1. CDR1 SEHNR and CDR2 FQNEAQ come from the germline V gene (reference sequence). The junction had 8 bases not matched to a gene; V was cut back by 1 base and J by 6 bases. The CDR3 extends over 15 amino acids. The CDR3 reads CASSLVEGALNGYTF. CDR3 nucleotides: TGTGCCAGCAGCTTAGTTGAGGGGGCTTTGAATGGCTACACCTTC.

This clonotype appeared a few times. The genes are TRBV15 and TRBJ1-2; no clear D. The V and J ends lost 0 bases and 4 bases respectively, with 6 bases between them. Germline CDR1 LNHNV, CDR2 YYDKDF (reference sequence). The CDR3 contains 13 residues. CDR3 nucleotides: TGTGCCACCAGCAGAGATGGAAGCTATGGCTACACCTTC. It codes for CATSRDGSYGYTF.

This clonotype was detected only a few times. This rearrangement joins TRBV6-4 to TRBJ1-2, with a weak D call TRBD1 (5 bases). Germline V gene lookup returns CDR1 MRHNA and CDR2 SNTAGT. V lost 1 base and J lost 3, with 12 bases in between. The CDR3 consists of 15 residues. The CDR3 loop reads CASSDFPGQHYGYTF. CDR3 in DNA: TGTGCCAGCAGTGACTTCCCAGGGCAGCACTATGGCTACACCTTC.

The chain carries TRBV28 and TRBJ1-1; D perhaps matches TRBD1 (6 bases). V dropped 1 base and J dropped 0 bases, with 15 bases sitting between them. The CDR3 covers 17 residues. Germline values: CDR1 MDHEN, CDR2 SYDVKM. The CDR3 DNA follows: TGTGCCAGCAGTTTATTGGGCAGGGGAGGCATGAACACTGAAGCTTTCTTT. It codes for CASSLLGRGGMNTEAFF.

This clonotype was seen more than once but under ten times. This sequence joins TRBV7-6 and TRBJ1-6, with D possibly TRBD1 on 5 matching bases. V was trimmed by 5 bases and J by 13 bases, leaving 21 bases between them. This CDR3 region has 15 residues. The germline V gene has CDR1 SGHVS and CDR2 FNYEAQ. CDR3 coding DNA: TGTGCCAGCAGCCAGGACATTGGAGGTTCGATGCCCCTCCACTTT. Its protein is CASSQDIGGSMPLHF.

This clonotype was seen ten or more times. The V call is TRBV7-2, the J call TRBJ1-2; TRBD1 agrees at 9 bases. The CDR3 sequence is 15 residues long. Germline V CDR1 and CDR2: SGHTA, FQGNSA. V gave up 4 bases and J gave up 0 bases; unmatched junction bases: 3. CDR3 residues: CASSWGQGPNYGYTF. DNA of the CDR3: TGTGCCAGCAGCTGGGGACAGGGTCCTAACTATGGCTACACCTTC. Together with reference TRBV7-2 and TRBJ1-2, the CDR3 gives the full variable domain: GAGVSQSPSNKVTEKGKDVELRCDPISGHTALYWYRQSLGQGLEFLIYFQGNSAPDKSGLPSDRFSAERTGGSVSTLTIQRTQQEDSAVYLCASSWGQGPNYGYTFGSGTRLTVV.

This clonotype was seen at least ten times. The chain carries TRBV28 and TRBJ2-7; D is possibly TRBD1 or TRBD2 (6 bases each). The V end was cut by 6 bases, the J end by 0 bases, with 15 bases between. The CDR3 is 15 residues long. The germline CDR1 and CDR2 sequences are MDHEN and SYDVKM. CDR3 nucleotides: TGTGCCAGCAGACCAACAGGGAGGAGCTCCTACGAGCAGTACGTC. Translation: CASRPTGRSSYEQYV.

This clonotype came up many times. The chain is built from TRBV7-2 and TRBJ1-2; possibly TRBD1 for D (5 bases). CDR1 and CDR2 from the germline V gene are SGHTA and FQGNSA. Trimming removed 4 bases at V and 6 bases at J, with 21 bases between. There are 16 residues in the CDR3. Written as DNA, the CDR3 is TGTGCCAGCAGCTCCCGGGACGGATCGCCGACAGATGGCTACACCTTC. Amino acids: CASSSRDGSPTDGYTF.